The T cell receptor beta chain described here comes from a study of blood T cell repertoires in COVID-19. For the study at large: PBMCs, B-cell-depleted T cells, or T cells provided the cDNA or gDNA that made up the material.

Here immunoSEQ multiplex PCR was the method, and the copy in TCRdb shows in-frame clones only, minus some. There are almost 200,000 clones in the sample; 85% occur only once, and 0.9% to 0.95% lies in the top ten. Per the germline V gene, CDR1 is SQVTM and CDR2 is ANQGSEA. CDR3 length: 12 amino acids. V shed 2 bases and J 3 bases; nucleotides not matched to a gene: 1. The origin of this receptor is a man aged 55-75 years with COVID-19, enrolled during active disease. Source material: peripheral blood. This chain uses TRBV29-1 with TRBJ2-7; 7 nucleotides agree with TRBD1. CDR3 coding DNA: TGCAGCGTTGAAAGACAGGGCTACGAGCAGTACTTC. Its protein product is CSVERQGYEQYF.